The 10 T cell receptor beta chains given below trace back to one sample, sequenced in a study of blood T cell repertoires in COVID-19. TCRdb's copy holds only in-frame clones and misses some; the assay was immunoSEQ multiplex PCR. Of about 370,000 clones in the sample, roughly 90% were seen once. The source material was peripheral blood. The origin of the receptors is a woman aged 30 to 39 with COVID-19, enrolled during active disease.

CDR3 residues: CASSPVSGTTGINNEQFF. Here the CDR3 DNA reads TGTGCCAGCTCACCTGTCAGCGGGACAACAGGGATAAACAATGAGCAGTTCTTC. V is TRBV18 and J is TRBJ2-1, with D perhaps matching TRBD2 (7 bases). The V gene lost 3 bases and the J gene lost 5 bases, with 23 bases spanning the gap. The V gene's germline CDR1 is KGHSH and CDR2 LQKENI. This CDR3 is 18 amino acids long. The variable domain in full, with the rest retrieved from reference TRBV18 and TRBJ2-1, is NAGVMQNPRHLVRRRGQEARLRCSPMKGHSHVYWYRQLPEEGLKFMVYLQKENIIDESGMPKERFSAEFPKEGPSILRIQQVVRGDSAAYFCASSPVSGTTGINNEQFFGPGTRLTVL.

The chain couples TRBV6-2 or TRBV6-3 to TRBJ2-3; weak D call: TRBD1 (6 bases). The V and J ends lost 0 bases and 2 bases respectively, with 15 bases between them. CDR3 length: 17 amino acids. CDR1 is MNHEY, CDR2 SVGEGT, per germline. CDR3 nucleotide sequence: TGTGCCAGCAGTTACTCGATACAGGGACGTTTCACAGATACGCAGTATTTT. This codes for CASSYSIQGRFTDTQYF.

CDR3 region: CASSLSLVGTSGAPYNEQFF. Written as DNA, the CDR3 is TGTGCCAGCAGTTTATCCTTAGTCGGGACTAGCGGGGCACCCTACAATGAGCAGTTCTTC. The chain combines TRBV28 with TRBJ2-1; TRBD2 matches 13 bases. The V segment lost 1 base and the J segment 2 bases; nucleotides outside the gene matches: 11. This CDR3 is built from 20 residues. The germline CDR1 and CDR2 sequences are MDHEN and SYDVKM.

The rearrangement uses TRBV19 and TRBJ1-1; 7 bases are a match to TRBD1. Germline V gene sequence: CDR1 LNHDA, CDR2 SQIVND (reference sequence). The CDR3 loop spans 16 amino acids. V trimming: 0 bases; J trimming: 4 bases; junction bases outside the gene matches: 8. Here the CDR3 DNA reads TGTGCCAGTAGTATAGATCTTCAGGGGGTTGGCACTGAAGCTTTCTTT. Translated: CASSIDLQGVGTEAFF.

The chain uses TRBV7-2 and TRBJ2-7, with 10 bases lining up with TRBD1. The trim removed 3 bases at V and 3 bases at J, leaving 5 bases unmatched. The CDR3 loop spans 15 amino acids. The germline V gene encodes CDR1 SGHTA and CDR2 FQGNSA. CDR3 loop: CASSFRGQGNYEQYF. In nucleotides, the CDR3 is TGTGCCAGCAGCTTTAGGGGACAGGGGAACTACGAGCAGTACTTC.

The rearrangement joins TRBV6-1 to TRBJ2-7, with 10 bases aligning to TRBD1. The CDR3 runs 15 residues. V shed 2 bases and J 7 bases; nucleotides not matched to a gene: 8. CDR1 is MNHNS, CDR2 SASEGT, per germline. The CDR3 sequence: CASSELGTGVGEQYF. The CDR3 DNA reads as TGTGCCAGCAGTGAATTAGGGACAGGGGTTGGGGAGCAGTACTTC.

The chain couples TRBV7-9 to TRBJ1-5; 7 nucleotides align to TRBD1. CDR3 length equals 14 residues. Germline V gives CDR1 SEHNR, CDR2 FQNEAQ (reference sequence). J gave up 1 base and V 3 bases, and 0 bases lay outside the gene matches. CDR3 nucleotides: TGTGCCAGCAGCTTGGGACAGAGCAATCAGCCCCAGCATTTT. Its translation is CASSLGQSNQPQHF.

The rearrangement uses TRBV4-1 and TRBJ1-2, with a tentative D call TRBD1 (6 bases). This CDR3 comprises 16 residues. Germline CDR1 reads MGHRA; CDR2 reads YSYEKL. Trimming took off 4 bases at V and 4 bases at J, with 19 bases between the two ends. The CDR3 bases are TGCGCCAGCAGCCTGGACGCGAGACAGGCATCCTATGGCTACACCTTC. This translates into CASSLDARQASYGYTF.

The V call is TRBV2, the J call TRBJ2-7; D may be TRBD2 (5 bases). This CDR3 is built from 14 residues. Germline V lookup: CDR1 SNHLY, CDR2 FYNNEI. Between the trimmed V and J ends, which lost 8 bases and 4 bases, there was a span of 18 bases. CDR3 region: CASQPPASGYEQYV. Here the CDR3 DNA reads TGTGCCAGCCAACCACCAGCGTCGGGGTACGAGCAGTACGTC.

The rearrangement links TRBV27 to TRBJ1-5; TRBD1 matches at 7 bases. The CDR3 is 15 residues long. After removal of 2 bases from V and 3 bases from J, the junction contained 4 bases not matched to a gene. Germline V gene lookup returns CDR1 MNHEY and CDR2 SMNVEV (reference sequence). The CDR3 sequence is CASSLTTGVNQPQHF. The CDR3, as DNA: TGTGCCAGCAGTTTAACTACAGGGGTCAATCAGCCCCAGCATTTT.